This TCR beta chain was captured in a study of lymphopenia after photon versus proton radiotherapy. Germline values: CDR1 SGHTA, CDR2 FQGNSA. Germline trimming cut 0 bases from V and 2 bases from J; bases unmatched to any gene: 4. This CDR3 comprises 15 residues. General observations from the study: Survival link was tested only in deceased patients; proton benefit remains a possibility. Larger post-nadir TCR diversity loss correlated inversely with survival in deceased patients. Proton therapy kept repertoires fairly stable, unlike photons, which gained effector/memory cells. Post-nadir diversity loss with photons came from oligoclonal expansion, particularly CD8+ Temra cells.

For this clone: Antigen unknown.

The method was immunoSEQ multiplex PCR; TCRdb's version includes in-frame clones alone and lacks a portion of them. The sample lists approximately 170,000 clones; around 85% were seen once. This chain joins TRBV7-2 and TRBJ2-7, with TRBD2 matching over 7 bases. The sample consisted of peripheral blood, taken from a patient treated with photon-based radiotherapy. The TCR sequence derives from a man aged 50-59 years with gastric cancer. The CDR3 nucleotides are TGTGCCAGCAGCTTAGCAGCGGGAACAGCCTACGAGCAGTACTTC. It specifies CASSLAAGTAYEQYF.